Shown below are 3 T cell receptor beta chains from a single sample sequenced in a study of blood T cell repertoires in COVID-19. Assay used: immunoSEQ multiplex PCR; TCRdb lists only in-frame clones, some missing. The sample includes about 98,000 clones, nearly 90% of them seen just once. The material sequenced was peripheral blood. Source of these receptors: a man aged 50-60 years with active COVID-19.

V is TRBV7-2 and J is TRBJ1-2; 9 nucleotides align to TRBD1. The CDR3 is made up of 15 amino acids. CDR1 is SGHTA, CDR2 FQGNSA, per germline. The V segment lost 6 bases and the J segment 2 bases; nucleotides outside the gene matches: 7. In DNA form, the CDR3 reads TGTGCCAGCAGAGAAGGACAGGGGCTCAACTATGGCTACACCTTC. The encoded protein is CASREGQGLNYGYTF.

V and J are TRBV19 and TRBJ2-5, with unresolved D. V lost 4 bases to trimming and J lost 5 bases, with 11 bases between them. Per the germline V gene, CDR1 is LNHDA and CDR2 is SQIVND (reference sequence). This CDR3 comprises 13 residues. CDR3 bases: TGTGCCAGTAGTAGGTCGGTCATGGAGACCCAGTACTTC. The encoded protein is CASSRSVMETQYF.

The J gene is TRBJ1-6, the V gene TRBV30; 9 bases are a match to TRBD1. Germline V CDR1 and CDR2: GTSNPN, SVGIG (reference sequence). J lost 11 bases, V lost 7 bases, and 9 bases had no gene match. This CDR3 is 13 amino acids long. CDR3 sequence: CASRGTGITPLHF. The DNA of the CDR3 is TGTGCCTCGAGAGGGACAGGGATCACACCCCTCCACTTT. Full variable domain (outside the CDR3, taken from reference TRBV30 and TRBJ1-6): SQTIHQWPATLVQPVGSPLSLECTVEGTSNPNLYWYRQAAGRGLQLLFYSVGIGQISSEVPQNLSASRPQDRQFILSSKKLLLSDSGFYLCASRGTGITPLHFGNGTRLTVT.